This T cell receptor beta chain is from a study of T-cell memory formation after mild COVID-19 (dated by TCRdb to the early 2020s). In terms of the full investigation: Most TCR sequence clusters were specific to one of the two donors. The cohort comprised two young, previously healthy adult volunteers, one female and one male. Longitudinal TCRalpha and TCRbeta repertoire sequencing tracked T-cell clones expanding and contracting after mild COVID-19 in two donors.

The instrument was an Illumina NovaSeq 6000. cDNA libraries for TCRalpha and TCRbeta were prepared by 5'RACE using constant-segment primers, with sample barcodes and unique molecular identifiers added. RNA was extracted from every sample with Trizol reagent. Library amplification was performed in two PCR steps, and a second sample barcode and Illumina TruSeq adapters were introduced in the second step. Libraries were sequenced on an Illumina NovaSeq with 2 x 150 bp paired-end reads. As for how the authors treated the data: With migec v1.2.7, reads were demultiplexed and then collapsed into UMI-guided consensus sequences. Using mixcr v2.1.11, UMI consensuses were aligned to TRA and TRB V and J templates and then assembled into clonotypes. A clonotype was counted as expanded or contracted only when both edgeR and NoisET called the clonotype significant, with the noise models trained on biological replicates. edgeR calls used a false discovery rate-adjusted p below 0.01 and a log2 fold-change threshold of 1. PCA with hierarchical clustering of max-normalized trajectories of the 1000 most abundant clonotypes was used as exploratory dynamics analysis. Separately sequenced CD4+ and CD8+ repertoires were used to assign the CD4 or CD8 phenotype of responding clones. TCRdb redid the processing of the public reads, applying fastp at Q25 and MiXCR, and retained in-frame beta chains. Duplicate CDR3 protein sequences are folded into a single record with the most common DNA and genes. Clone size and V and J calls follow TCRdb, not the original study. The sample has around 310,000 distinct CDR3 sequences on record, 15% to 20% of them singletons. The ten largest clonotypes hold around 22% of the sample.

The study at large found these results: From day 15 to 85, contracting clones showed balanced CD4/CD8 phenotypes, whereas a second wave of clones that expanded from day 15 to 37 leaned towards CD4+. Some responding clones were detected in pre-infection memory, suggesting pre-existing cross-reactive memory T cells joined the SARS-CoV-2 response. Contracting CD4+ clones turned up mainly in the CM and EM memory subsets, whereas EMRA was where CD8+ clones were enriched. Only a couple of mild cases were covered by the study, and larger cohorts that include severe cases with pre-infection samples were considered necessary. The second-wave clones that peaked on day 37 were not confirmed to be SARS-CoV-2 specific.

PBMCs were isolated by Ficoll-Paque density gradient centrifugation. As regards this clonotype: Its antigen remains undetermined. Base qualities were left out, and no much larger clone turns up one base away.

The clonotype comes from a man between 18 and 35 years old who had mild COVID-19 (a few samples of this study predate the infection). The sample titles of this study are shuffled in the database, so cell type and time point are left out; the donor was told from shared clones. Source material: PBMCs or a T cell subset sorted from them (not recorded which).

This receptor has the CDR3 CASSFQGVGYEQYV. The base sequence is TGCGCCAGCAGCTTCCAGGGTGTCGGTTACGAGCAGTACGTC. Rearrangement joined TRBV5-1 to TRBJ2-7; the D gene is perhaps TRBD1, on 5 matching bases. Including cysteine and valine, the CDR3 has 14 amino acids. Only the CDR3 region is kept as DNA, spanning 42 bases read in frame from base 1. From a lookup of the germline V gene, CDR1 and CDR2 are SGHRS and YFSETQ. At the junction V is shortened by 2 bases and J by 4 bases, with 13 bases in between.